This T cell receptor beta chain emerged from a study of cytomegalovirus exposure and HLA in healthy donors. Whole-study findings and limits: Investigators reported 150 to 200 TCR beta chains as tied to cytomegalovirus.

A remark on this clone: Its specificity is unknown.

This CDR3 spans 15 amino acids. Germline assignment: CDR1 KGHSH and CDR2 LQKENI. The J segment lost 8 bases and the V segment lost 4 bases, leaving 11 bases of the junction unmatched. Some clones are missing from TCRdb's copy, which holds only in-frame ones; the method was immunoSEQ multiplex PCR. The sample shows about 120,000 clones, 85% to 90% of them seen only once. Material: PBMCs. The clonotype originates from a woman under 30 in good health and CMV-seropositive. This rearrangement joins TRBV18 to TRBJ1-2, with TRBD1 matching over 9 bases. CDR3 sequence reads: CASSLVSGTGIGYTF. DNA for the CDR3: TGTGCCAGCTCACTTGTATCCGGGACAGGGATCGGCTACACCTTC.